This TCR beta chain derives from a study of shared clonotypes between healthy human individuals. The naive CD8 population came from CD45RO-negative cells selected for CCR7, without terminally differentiated effector memory CD45RA+ cells. In germline, CDR1 is SGHVS, CDR2 FQNEAQ. Trimming removed 1 base from V and 0 bases from J, with 5 bases in between. This CDR3 is built from 14 residues. Clones were read by immunoSEQ multiplex PCR, and TCRdb kept only the in-frame ones, dropping some. The data show some 630,000 clones, with 90% to 97% seen just once and about 0.12% held by the top ten. Sequences were obtained from naive CD8+ T cells sorted from blood. The TCR was taken from a woman in her twenties or thirties in good health. This chain joins TRBV7-8 and TRBJ2-3; D is undetermined. The CDR3 is CASSLGVSTDTQYF. The DNA for the CDR3 is TGTGCCAGCAGCTTAGGGGTCAGCACAGATACGCAGTATTTT.